These 15 T cell receptor beta chains originate from one sample sequenced in a study of blood T cell repertoires in COVID-19. Measured with immunoSEQ multiplex PCR; TCRdb has only the in-frame clones, and not every one. The sample shows over 150,000 clones, almost 85% of them seen only once. The sample was peripheral blood. These receptor sequences come from a woman older than 75 with COVID-19, enrolled during active disease.

The rearrangement uses TRBV9 and TRBJ2-6; the D gene is possibly TRBD2 (6 bases). Looked up from germline, CDR1 is SGDLS and CDR2 is YYNGEE. This CDR3 contains 19 residues. V lost 2 bases, J lost 0 bases, and 18 bases lay in between. In DNA, the CDR3 is TGTGCCAGCAGCGTTCGGCACCGGGACTCCGGCTCTGGGGCCAACGTCCTGACTTTC. Its protein product is CASSVRHRDSGSGANVLTF.

V gene TRBV3-1 (or the pseudogene TRBV3-2) combines with J gene TRBJ2-3, with 10 bases fitting TRBD2. Germline CDR1 reads LGHDT; CDR2 reads YNNKEL (reference sequence). The junction had 11 bases not matched to a gene; V was cut back by 1 base and J by 4 bases. The CDR3 has 18 amino acids. CDR3 sequence reads: CASSQVWLAGVGPDTQYF. The CDR3 nucleotides read TGTGCCAGCAGCCAAGTGTGGCTAGCGGGAGTCGGGCCAGATACGCAGTATTTT.

V gene TRBV5-4 combines with J gene TRBJ1-1; 8 nucleotides line up with TRBD1. Looked up from germline, CDR1 is SGHNT and CDR2 is YYREEE (reference sequence). The CDR3 contains 12 residues. The J segment lost 4 bases and the V segment lost 4 bases, leaving 0 bases of the junction unmatched. The CDR3 loop reads CASSQGATEAFF. In DNA, the CDR3 is TGTGCCAGCAGCCAGGGGGCCACTGAAGCTTTCTTT.

The chain links TRBV6-6 to TRBJ2-7; D may be TRBD2 (5 bases). CDR1 and CDR2 from the germline V gene are MNHNY and SVGAGI (reference sequence). The CDR3 totals 15 residues. V was trimmed by 6 bases and J by 7 bases, leaving 22 bases between them. CDR3 loop: CASSRGLRPLGEQYF. As DNA, the CDR3 is TGTGCCAGCAGCCGAGGACTCCGCCCTCTTGGAGAGCAGTACTTC.

This rearrangement joins TRBV7-2 to TRBJ2-1; 10 bases line up with TRBD2. The CDR3 consists of 15 residues. V lost 1 base, J lost 8 bases, and 5 bases stayed unmatched. Per the germline V gene, CDR1 is SGHTA and CDR2 is FQGNSA. The CDR3 region has the DNA TGTGCCAGCAGCTTAGGGCTAGCGGGGGATTATGAGCAGTTCTTC. Encoded protein: CASSLGLAGDYEQFF.

The chain is built from TRBV7-2 and TRBJ2-5; TRBD1 might be the D (6 bases). Trimming shortened V by 3 bases and J by 5 bases, and 13 bases separated the two germline ends. The CDR3 spans 14 residues. Germline V gene sequence: CDR1 SGHTA, CDR2 FQGNSA. The CDR3 region has the DNA TGTGCCAGCAGCTTCTGGGGGCCAGGGGAGACCCAGTACTTC. Residues: CASSFWGPGETQYF.

This rearrangement joins TRBV7-6 to TRBJ1-3; 8 positions agree with TRBD1. Germline V gives CDR1 SGHVS, CDR2 FNYEAQ. The CDR3 totals 15 residues. The V segment lost 4 bases and the J segment 2 bases; nucleotides outside the gene matches: 4. The CDR3 reads CASSSGTGTGNTIYF. CDR3 DNA: TGTGCCAGCAGCTCCGGGACAGGTACTGGAAACACCATATATTTT. Supplemented by reference TRBV7-6 and TRBJ1-3, the full variable domain reads GAGVSQSPRYKVTKRGQDVALRCDPISGHVSLYWYRQALGQGPEFLTYFNYEAQQDKSGLPNDRFSAERPEGSISTLTIQRTEQRDSAMYRCASSSGTGTGNTIYFGEGSWLTVV.

This clone came up a few times. The rearrangement links TRBV18 to TRBJ2-7; 9 bases map to TRBD1. The germline V gene has CDR1 KGHSH and CDR2 LQKENI. The CDR3 totals 14 residues. The V segment lost 3 bases and the J segment 5 bases; nucleotides outside the gene matches: 5. CDR3 nucleotide sequence: TGTGCCAGCTCACCCACTGGACAGGGGAACGAGCAGTACTTC. It codes for CASSPTGQGNEQYF.

The J gene is TRBJ2-3, the V gene TRBV5-6, with D perhaps matching TRBD1 (5 bases). Germline V CDR1 and CDR2: SGHDT, YYEEEE. The CDR3 totals 16 residues. Trimming took off 2 bases at V and 3 bases at J, with 16 bases between the two ends. The CDR3 spells CASSFNQGSTTDTQYF. Written as DNA, the CDR3 is TGTGCCAGCAGCTTCAATCAGGGTTCTACGACAGATACGCAGTATTTT.

This clone was observed a single time. The chain's CDR3 is CASRGTADQPQHF. Written as DNA, the CDR3 is TGTGCCAGCCGGGGGACAGCCGATCAGCCCCAGCATTTT. This sequence joins TRBV6-5 and TRBJ1-5; 7 positions match TRBD1. The germline gives CDR1 MNHEY, CDR2 SVGAGI. Losses at the gene ends were 8 bases for V and 5 bases for J; bases not matched to a gene: 6. The CDR3 is 13 amino acids.

The V and J genes are TRBV18 and TRBJ2-1; D perhaps matches TRBD2 (6 bases). The length of the CDR3 is 14 residues. The germline V gene has CDR1 KGHSH and CDR2 LQKENI. Trimming shortened V by 3 bases and J by 6 bases, and 12 bases separated the two germline ends. CDR3 region: CASSPARDSNEQFF. The DNA of the CDR3 is TGTGCCAGCTCACCCGCCCGGGACTCCAATGAGCAGTTCTTC.

Of note for this clone: The same CDR3 arises from other DNA sequences in this sample as well. V usage is TRBV2 and J usage is TRBJ2-5; 12 nucleotides match TRBD2. The CDR3 covers 15 residues. V shed 4 bases, J shed 5 bases, and the junction held 5 bases outside the gene matches. Germline V gene lookup returns CDR1 SNHLY and CDR2 FYNNEI. The CDR3 coding sequence is TGTGCCAGCAGTGTTCTAGCGGGGGGGCTCGAGACCCAGTACTTC. Protein sequence: CASSVLAGGLETQYF.

The rearrangement joins TRBV28 to TRBJ1-5, with 7 bases identical to TRBD1. The CDR3 sequence is 16 residues long. Germline-derived CDR1 and CDR2 are MDHEN and SYDVKM. Trimming removed 4 bases from V and 2 bases from J; junction bases left unmatched: 8. The CDR3 coding sequence is TGTGCCAGCAGTTACCTACAGGGGCTGGGCAATCAGCCCCAGCATTTT. Amino acid sequence: CASSYLQGLGNQPQHF.

The gene calls are TRBV28 and TRBJ1-6, with a tentative D call TRBD1 (5 bases). The V gene's germline CDR1 is MDHEN and CDR2 SYDVKM. CDR3 size: 15 residues. Trimming left V 4 bases short and J 0 bases short, with 7 bases between. CDR3 amino acids: CASSSGGSYNSPLHF. The CDR3 bases are TGTGCCAGCAGTTCCGGGGGCTCCTATAATTCACCCCTCCACTTT.

This clone was detected only a few times. J is TRBJ2-7 and V is TRBV11-2, with D tentatively TRBD1 (6 bases). V shed 1 base and J shed 4 bases, with 11 bases lying between them. From germline, CDR1 is SGHAT and CDR2 FQNNGV. The CDR3 loop spans 14 amino acids. The CDR3 reads CASSLVVQGYEQYF. The CDR3, as DNA: TGTGCCAGCAGCTTAGTTGTACAGGGTTACGAGCAGTACTTC.